This TCR beta chain derives from a study of TIL therapy for anti-PD-1-resistant metastatic lung cancer. Described time point: pre-treatment sample, taken before nivolumab and TIL therapy. This clone was seen a handful of times. The libraries were made with immunoSEQ v3. Here immunoSEQ multiplex PCR was the method, and the copy in TCRdb shows in-frame clones only, minus some. The sample records about 60,000 clones, around 87% being singletons. The ends were cut back, 10 bases at V and 2 bases at J, with 11 bases in the middle. Germline V gives CDR1 ENHRY, CDR2 SYGVKD. The CDR3 extends over 12 amino acids.

The rearrangement joins TRBV10-3 to TRBJ1-2; perhaps TRBD1 as D (6 bases). The input for sequencing was blood, taken at baseline. This clonotype was obtained from a person between 25 and 80 years old with non-small cell lung cancer. The CDR3 nucleotides read TGTGCCACACAGGGTTCAAACTATGGCTACACCTTC. As protein: CATQGSNYGYTF.